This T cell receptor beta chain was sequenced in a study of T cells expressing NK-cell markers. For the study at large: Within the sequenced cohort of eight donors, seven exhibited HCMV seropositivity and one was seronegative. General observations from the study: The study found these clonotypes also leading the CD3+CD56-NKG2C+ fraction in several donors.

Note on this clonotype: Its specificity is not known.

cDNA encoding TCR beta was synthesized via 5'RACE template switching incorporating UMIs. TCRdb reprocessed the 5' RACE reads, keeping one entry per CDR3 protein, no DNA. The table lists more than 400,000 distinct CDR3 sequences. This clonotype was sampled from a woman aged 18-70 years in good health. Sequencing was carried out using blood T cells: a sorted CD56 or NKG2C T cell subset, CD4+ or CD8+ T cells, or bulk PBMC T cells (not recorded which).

CDR3 sequence reads: CASSEGLAGVVADTQYF. This chain links TRBV5-1 with TRBJ2-3; without DNA, the TCRdb call of TRBD2 cannot be checked. CDR1 and CDR2 (germline): SGHRS, YFSETQ. This CDR3 contains 17 residues.